What follows is one T cell receptor beta chain and its context. Its antigen is currently not known. No base-level quality is on record; no much larger clone is a single base apart. Full-length TCR variable regions were amplified by 5' RACE PCR with constant-region reverse primers, followed by semi-nested PCR with Nested Universal Primer A. Using the ReliaPrep RNA Cell Miniprep System, total RNA was extracted, and the SMARTer RACE 5'/3' Kit was then used to reverse transcribe the RNA into 5'RACE-ready cDNA. Multiplex adaptors were used to barcode the full-length TCR alpha and beta libraries, which were then sequenced on an Illumina MiSeq. In the paper's pipeline: For each of nine subset-tissue groups, sequencing data from the five patients were combined, and the groups were compared by unsupervised clustering of TCR gene usage. The Morisita-Horn index, with shared sequences weighted by their contribution to each repertoire, was used to calculate repertoire similarity. The raw public reads went through TCRdb reprocessing: fastp at Q25, MiXCR clone calling, in-frame beta chains kept. When rows share a CDR3 protein, they turn into one entry using the most common DNA and genes. TCRdb's processing, not the study's, gives the V and J calls here. Within this sample are about 32,000 distinct CDR3 sequences, with less than 25% of them counted one time only. The ten biggest clones cover roughly 4% of the sample.

CDR1 and CDR2 are read off the germline V gene (reference sequence) as SSHAT and FNYEAQ. V and J are trimmed by 1 base and 0 bases, and the gene matches miss 6 bases of the junction. Inclusive of the bounding cysteine and phenylalanine, the CDR3 is 17 residues long. The sequence is cut down to CDR3 DNA, 51 bases in frame from base 1. This specimen belongs to a study (dated by TCRdb to 2014 to 2015). Broadly, across the study: The study set out to test whether tumor-infiltrating Tregs in breast cancer get recruited from blood Tregs or are instead converted in situ from other CD4+ T cell subsets. The full study reports these points: The larger-cohort validation was restricted to a single TCR beta V-J rearrangement rather than whole repertoires. The greatest overlap of tumor-infiltrating Treg TCR alpha and beta sequences was with tumor naive CD4+ T cells, followed next by blood naive CD4+ T cells. Tumor memory CD4+ T cell TCR gene usage was found to cluster with blood and lymph node memory CD4+ cells and with lymph node naive CD4+ cells.

Memory CD4+ T cells were isolated as CD4+CD45RO+CD25- cells. Tregs, naive and memory CD4+ T cells from tumor, blood and ipsilateral draining lymph nodes of a handful of breast cancer patients underwent full-length TCR alpha and beta sequencing. Ficoll density gradient centrifugation was used to isolate mononuclear cells from either lymph nodes or 45 to 50 ml of peripheral blood. FACS confirmed that the sorted cell populations were more than 90% pure. The rearranged segments are TRBV7-7 and TRBJ2-1, with 7 bases in between that match TRBD1. The receptor's source is a female donor with breast cancer. The specimen was memory CD4+ T cells sorted from blood. This sample's cell subset or site label indicates: memory CD4+ T cells, CD4+CD45RO+CD25-. The CDR3: CASSLGQGYSSYNEQFF. The bases read TGTGCCAGCAGCTTAGGACAGGGTTATAGCTCCTACAATGAGCAGTTCTTC.